Below, 3 T cell receptor beta chains from the same sample are listed, as sequenced in a study of OX40 agonist ivuxolimab in advanced cancers. The protocol was immunoSEQ multiplex PCR, while the TCRdb copy is restricted to in-frame clones and leaves out a portion. The table lists tens of thousands of clones, approximately 90% of them singletons, with 40% to 45% in the top ten. The sample in question was CD4+ or CD8+ T cells sorted from blood, obtained in a trial of the OX40 agonist ivuxolimab. All receptors derive from an adult with an advanced solid tumor such as melanoma, head and neck, liver or kidney cancer.

The gene calls are TRBV2 and TRBJ1-3, with 9 bases matching TRBD1. The CDR3 is made up of 15 amino acids. The junction had 8 bases not matched to a gene; V was cut back by 5 bases and J by 6 bases. The V gene's germline CDR1 is SNHLY and CDR2 FYNNEI. CDR3 residues: CASSPRDREANTIYF. CDR3 DNA: TGTGCCAGCAGTCCTCGGGACAGGGAGGCAAACACCATATATTTT. The whole variable domain, filled in from reference TRBV2 and TRBJ1-3, reads EPEVTQTPSHQVTQMGQEVILRCVPISNHLYFYWYRQILGQKVEFLVSFYNNEISEKSEIFDDQFSVERPDGSNFTLKIRSTKLEDSAMYFCASSPRDREANTIYFGEGSWLTVV.

V usage is TRBV11-2 and J usage is TRBJ2-3; either TRBD1 or TRBD2 may supply D (6 bases each). The CDR3 is 15 amino acids. Germline V gives CDR1 SGHAT, CDR2 FQNNGV. The V end lost 2 bases, the J end lost 0 bases, and 9 bases lay between the germline ends. The CDR3 nucleotides are TGTGCCAGCAGCTTAACGGGGGCAAGCACAGATACGCAGTATTTT. This encodes CASSLTGASTDTQYF.

This clone was seen more than once but under ten times. The chain uses TRBV7-9 and TRBJ2-2; D gene unclear. V lost 4 bases and J lost 3, with 3 bases in between. Germline V gives CDR1 SEHNR, CDR2 FQNEAQ (reference sequence). The CDR3 sequence is 12 residues long. The CDR3, as DNA: TGTGCCAGCAGCTCATACACCGGGGAGCTGTTTTTT. Protein sequence: CASSSYTGELFF.